This TCR beta chain was sequenced during a study of graft-versus-host responses after intestinal transplantation. The data were produced by immunoSEQ multiplex PCR, yet TCRdb's version contains in-frame clones alone and is incomplete. Of approximately 80,000 clones listed, roughly nine tenths are singletons. The table lists this clone with a count of one. The antigen remains undetermined. The CDR3 is made up of 12 amino acids. Germline loops: CDR1 SQVTM, CDR2 ANQGSEA. V was clipped by 3 bases and J by 3 bases; unmatched bases: 0. The V and J genes are TRBV29-1 and TRBJ2-7; TRBD1 matches at 9 bases. Sequencing used unstimulated CD4+ T cells sorted from spleen or lymph node cells, obtained before intestinal transplant. This TCR was recovered from a human donor who received an intestinal transplant. CDR3 sequence reads: CSVEDRGYEQYF. In DNA form, the CDR3 reads TGCAGCGTTGAGGACAGGGGCTACGAGCAGTACTTC.